This entry lists 5 T cell receptor beta chains sequenced from one sample in a study of blood T cell repertoires in COVID-19. Some clones are missing from TCRdb's copy, which holds only in-frame ones; the method was immunoSEQ multiplex PCR. Here the sample spans under 200,000 clones, roughly 86% being singletons. Sequenced material: peripheral blood. The receptors come from a man in his 70s with acute or convalescent COVID-19.

The chain uses TRBV30 and TRBJ2-7, with a possible D match to TRBD2 (6 bases). CDR3 length: 15 residues. CDR1 and CDR2 (germline): GTSNPN, SVGIG (reference sequence). Trimming removed 0 bases from V and 0 bases from J, with 12 bases in between. DNA for the CDR3: TGTGCCTGGAGTGTAATGGGGGGAAGCTCCTACGAGCAGTACTTC. Its translation: CAWSVMGGSSYEQYF.

V usage is TRBV24-1 and J usage is TRBJ2-5; 7 bases line up with TRBD2. V shed 0 bases and J 3 bases; nucleotides not matched to a gene: 6. Germline CDR1 and CDR2: KGHDR and SFDVKD. The CDR3 spans 16 residues. The CDR3: CATSDLRGRDEETQYF. The CDR3 nucleotides read TGTGCCACCAGTGATTTGCGGGGGAGGGATGAAGAGACCCAGTACTTC.

This chain uses TRBV5-1 with TRBJ1-2; D is uncertain. Germline CDR1 SGHRS, CDR2 YFSETQ. Deletions cut 0 bases from V and 9 bases from J, with 6 bases between. CDR3 length: 11 residues. This chain's CDR3 is CASSLDSSYTF. The CDR3, as DNA: TGCGCCAGCAGCTTGGACAGTAGCTACACCTTC.

The chain is built from TRBV15 and TRBJ2-3; 8 bases line up with TRBD2. This CDR3 has 14 amino acids. CDR1 LNHNV and CDR2 YYDKDF come from the germline V gene (reference sequence). The V and J ends lost 8 bases and 4 bases, in that order; junction bases with no gene match: 8. This CDR3 reads CATSRTSHPDTQYF. CDR3 DNA sequence: TGTGCCACCTCCCGGACTAGCCATCCAGATACGCAGTATTTT.

This rearrangement joins TRBV18 to TRBJ2-7; possible D gene TRBD1, 6 bases. The CDR3 runs 14 residues. The germline CDR1 and CDR2 sequences are KGHSH and LQKENI. The ends were cut back, 6 bases at V and 2 bases at J, with 14 bases in the middle. The CDR3 reads CASSWGNRAYEQYF. As DNA, the CDR3 is TGTGCCAGCTCCTGGGGGAACAGGGCCTACGAGCAGTACTTC.